This TCR beta chain is from a study of blood T cell repertoires in COVID-19. Across the study: The United States, Italy and Spain were the sources of the acute and convalescent COVID-19 samples. Sources were T cells, B-cell-depleted T cells, or PBMCs; the material itself was cDNA or gDNA.

This clone was observed a few times. J gave up 2 bases and V 0 bases, and 5 bases lay outside the gene matches. The CDR3 spans 16 residues. Germline loops: CDR1 SGHRS, CDR2 YFSETQ. In the original processing: For nucleated cells, counts were estimated from reference gene primer amplification. Only in-frame clones appear in the TCRdb table, and some are missing; sequencing was by immunoSEQ multiplex PCR. That table furnishes V, J and clone size, whereas the DNA furnished D and trimming. The table lists 88,000 or so clones, about 85% of them singletons. This receptor was taken from a man in his 60s with acute or convalescent COVID-19. The sample comprised peripheral blood. The chain has TRBV5-1 and TRBJ2-3; 8 bases fit TRBD1. CDR3 residues: CASSLAPGQDTDTQYF. The CDR3 DNA sequence: TGCGCCAGCAGCTTGGCCCCGGGACAGGACACAGATACGCAGTATTTT.